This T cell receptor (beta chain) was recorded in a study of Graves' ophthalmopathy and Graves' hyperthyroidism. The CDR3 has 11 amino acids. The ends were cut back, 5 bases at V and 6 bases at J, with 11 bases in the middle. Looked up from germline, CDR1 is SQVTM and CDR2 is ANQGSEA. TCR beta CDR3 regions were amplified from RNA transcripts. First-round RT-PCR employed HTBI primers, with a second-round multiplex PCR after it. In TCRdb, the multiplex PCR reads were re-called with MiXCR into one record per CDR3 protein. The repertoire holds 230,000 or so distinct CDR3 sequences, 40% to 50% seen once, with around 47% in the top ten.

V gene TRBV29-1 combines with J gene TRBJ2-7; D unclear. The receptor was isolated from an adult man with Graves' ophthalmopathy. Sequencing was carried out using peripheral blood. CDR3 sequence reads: CSVQKAGEQYF. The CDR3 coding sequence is TGCAGCGTTCAAAAAGCAGGCGAGCAGTACTTC.